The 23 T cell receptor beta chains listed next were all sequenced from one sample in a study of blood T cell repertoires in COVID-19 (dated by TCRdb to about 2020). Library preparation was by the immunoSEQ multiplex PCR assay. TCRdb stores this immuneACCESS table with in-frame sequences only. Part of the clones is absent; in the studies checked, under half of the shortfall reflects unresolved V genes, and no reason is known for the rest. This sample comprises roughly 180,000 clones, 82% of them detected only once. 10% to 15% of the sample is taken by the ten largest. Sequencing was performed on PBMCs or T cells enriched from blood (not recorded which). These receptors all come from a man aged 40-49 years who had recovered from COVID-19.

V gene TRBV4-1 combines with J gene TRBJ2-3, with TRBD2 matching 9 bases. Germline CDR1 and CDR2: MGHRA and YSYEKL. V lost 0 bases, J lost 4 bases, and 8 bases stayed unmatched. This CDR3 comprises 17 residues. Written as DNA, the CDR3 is TGCGCCAGCAGCCAAGACTTGGCGGGAGGGGTCCCAGATACGCAGTATTTT. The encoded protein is CASSQDLAGGVPDTQYF.

CDR3 amino acids: CAWRATGYTEAFF. The CDR3 coding sequence is TGTGCCTGGAGAGCGACAGGGTACACTGAAGCTTTCTTT. The rearrangement uses TRBV30 and TRBJ1-1; 7 bases map to TRBD1. The V and J ends lost 3 bases and 3 bases, in that order; junction bases with no gene match: 4. The CDR3 consists of 13 residues. Germline CDR1 reads GTSNPN; CDR2 reads SVGIG (reference sequence). Drawing the rest from reference TRBV30 and TRBJ1-1, the complete variable domain is SQTIHQWPATLVQPVGSPLSLECTVEGTSNPNLYWYRQAAGRGLQLLFYSVGIGQISSEVPQNLSASRPQDRQFILSSKKLLLSDSGFYLCAWRATGYTEAFFGQGTRLTVV.

DNA of the CDR3: TGTGCCAGCAGCCTCGGGGGTTATGTGGAGACCCAGTACTTC. Residues: CASSLGGYVETQYF. The chain employs TRBV7-9 and TRBJ2-5; D possibly corresponds to TRBD2 (6 bases). Between the trimmed V and J ends, which lost 5 bases and 5 bases, there was a span of 15 bases. Germline V lookup: CDR1 SEHNR, CDR2 FQNEAQ (reference sequence). This CDR3 has 14 residues.

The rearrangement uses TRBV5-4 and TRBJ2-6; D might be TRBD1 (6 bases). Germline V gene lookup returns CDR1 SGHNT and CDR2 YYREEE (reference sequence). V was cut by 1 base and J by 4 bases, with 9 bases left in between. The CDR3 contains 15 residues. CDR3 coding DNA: TGTGCCAGCAGCTTGACAGGGCCGGGGGCCAACGTCCTGACTTTC. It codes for CASSLTGPGANVLTF.

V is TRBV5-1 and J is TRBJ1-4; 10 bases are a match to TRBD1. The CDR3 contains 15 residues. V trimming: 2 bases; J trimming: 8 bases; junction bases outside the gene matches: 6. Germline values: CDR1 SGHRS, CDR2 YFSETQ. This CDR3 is CASSFPGQGKEKLFF. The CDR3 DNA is TGCGCCAGCAGCTTTCCGGGACAGGGGAAAGAAAAACTGTTTTTT.

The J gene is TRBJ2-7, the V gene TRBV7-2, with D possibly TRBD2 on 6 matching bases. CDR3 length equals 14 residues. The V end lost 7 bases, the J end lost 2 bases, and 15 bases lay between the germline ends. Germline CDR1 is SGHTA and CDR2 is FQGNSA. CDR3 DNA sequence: TGTGCCAGCAACCAACGGGGAGGAACCTACGAGCAGTACTTC. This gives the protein CASNQRGGTYEQYF. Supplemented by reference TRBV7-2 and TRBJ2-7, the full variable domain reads GAGVSQSPSNKVTEKGKDVELRCDPISGHTALYWYRQSLGQGLEFLIYFQGNSAPDKSGLPSDRFSAERTGGSVSTLTIQRTQQEDSAVYLCASNQRGGTYEQYFGPGTRLTVT.

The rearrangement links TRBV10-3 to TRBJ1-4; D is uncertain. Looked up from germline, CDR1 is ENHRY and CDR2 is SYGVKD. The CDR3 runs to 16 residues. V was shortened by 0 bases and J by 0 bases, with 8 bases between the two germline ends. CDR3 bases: TGTGCCATCAGTGAGTCGAAGAGTGCAACTAATGAAAAACTGTTTTTT. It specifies CAISESKSATNEKLFF.

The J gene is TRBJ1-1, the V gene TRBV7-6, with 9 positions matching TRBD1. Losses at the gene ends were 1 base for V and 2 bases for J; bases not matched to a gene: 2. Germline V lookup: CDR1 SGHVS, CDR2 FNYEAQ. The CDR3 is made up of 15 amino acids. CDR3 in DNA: TGTGCCAGCAGCTTAGGACAGGGGGTTAACACTGAAGCTTTCTTT. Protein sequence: CASSLGQGVNTEAFF.

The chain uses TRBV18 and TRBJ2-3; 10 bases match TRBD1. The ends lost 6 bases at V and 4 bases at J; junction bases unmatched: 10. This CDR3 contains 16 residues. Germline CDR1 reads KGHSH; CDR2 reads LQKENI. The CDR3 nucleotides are TGTGCCAGCTCCCCTCCGACAGGGGGCTACTCAGATACGCAGTATTTT. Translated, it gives CASSPPTGGYSDTQYF.

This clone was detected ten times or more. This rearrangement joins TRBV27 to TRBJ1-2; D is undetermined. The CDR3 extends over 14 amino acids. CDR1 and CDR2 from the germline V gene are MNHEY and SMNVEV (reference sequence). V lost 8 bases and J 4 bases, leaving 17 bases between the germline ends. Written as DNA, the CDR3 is TGTGCCAGCGCGAGGCGCTTTACTCGCTATGGCTACACCTTC. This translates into CASARRFTRYGYTF.

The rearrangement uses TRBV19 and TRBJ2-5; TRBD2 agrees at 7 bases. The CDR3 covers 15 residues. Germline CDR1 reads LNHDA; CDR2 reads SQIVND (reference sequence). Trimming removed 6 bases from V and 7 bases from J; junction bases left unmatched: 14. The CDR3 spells CASSLSGGTGGTQYF. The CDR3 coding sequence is TGTGCCAGTAGCCTGAGTGGCGGGACGGGAGGGACCCAGTACTTC.

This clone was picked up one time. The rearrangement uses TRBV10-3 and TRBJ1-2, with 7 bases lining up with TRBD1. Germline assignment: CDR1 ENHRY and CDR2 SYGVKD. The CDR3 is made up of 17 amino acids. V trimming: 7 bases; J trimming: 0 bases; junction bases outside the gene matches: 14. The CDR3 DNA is TGTGCCATCATTTCCGACGGACGGACAGGCACTAACTATGGCTACACCTTC. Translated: CAIISDGRTGTNYGYTF.

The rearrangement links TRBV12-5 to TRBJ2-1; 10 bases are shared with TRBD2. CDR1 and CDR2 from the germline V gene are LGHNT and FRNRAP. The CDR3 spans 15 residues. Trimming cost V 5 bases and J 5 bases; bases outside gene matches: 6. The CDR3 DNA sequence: TGTGCTAGTGGTGTAGCGGGAGGATCGCACAATGAGCAGTTCTTC. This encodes CASGVAGGSHNEQFF.

The CDR3 is CASSLDNNAHTEAFF. DNA for the CDR3: TGTGCCAGCAGCTTAGATAACAACGCCCACACTGAAGCTTTCTTT. The chain is built from TRBV11-3 and TRBJ1-1; no firm D call. The CDR3 runs 15 residues. Germline-derived CDR1 and CDR2 are SGHNT and YENEEA. Trimming left V 0 bases short and J 3 bases short, with 11 bases between. Filled out from reference TRBV11-3 and TRBJ1-1, the complete variable domain reads EAGVVQSPRYKIIEKKQPVAFWCNPISGHNTLYWYLQNLGQGPELLIRYENEEAVDDSQLPKDRFSAERLKGVDSTLKIQPAELGDSAVYLCASSLDNNAHTEAFFGQGTRLTVV.

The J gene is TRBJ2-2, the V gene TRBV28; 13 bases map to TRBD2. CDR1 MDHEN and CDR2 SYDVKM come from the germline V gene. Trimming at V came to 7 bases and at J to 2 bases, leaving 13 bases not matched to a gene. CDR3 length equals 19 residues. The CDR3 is CASTGSGLAGILNTGELFF. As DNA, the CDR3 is TGTGCCAGCACGGGGTCGGGACTAGCGGGAATTTTAAACACCGGGGAGCTGTTTTTT.

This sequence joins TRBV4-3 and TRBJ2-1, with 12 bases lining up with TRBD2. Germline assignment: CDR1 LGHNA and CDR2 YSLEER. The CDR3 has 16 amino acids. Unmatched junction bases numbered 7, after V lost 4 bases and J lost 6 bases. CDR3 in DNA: TGCGCCAGCAGCCGGATACTAGCGGGAGGTTTCAATGAGCAGTTCTTC. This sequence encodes CASSRILAGGFNEQFF.

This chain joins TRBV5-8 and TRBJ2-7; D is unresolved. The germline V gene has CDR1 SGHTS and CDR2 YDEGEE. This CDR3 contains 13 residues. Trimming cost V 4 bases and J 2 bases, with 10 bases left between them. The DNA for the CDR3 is TGTGCCAGCAGCAGTCGGTATACCTACGAGCAGTACGTC. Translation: CASSSRYTYEQYV.

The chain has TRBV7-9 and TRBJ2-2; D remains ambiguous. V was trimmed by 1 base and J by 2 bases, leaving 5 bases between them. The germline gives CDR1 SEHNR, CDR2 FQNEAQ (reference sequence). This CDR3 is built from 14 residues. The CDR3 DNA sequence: TGTGCCAGCAGCTTAGTCTTCAACACCGGGGAGCTGTTTTTT. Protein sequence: CASSLVFNTGELFF.

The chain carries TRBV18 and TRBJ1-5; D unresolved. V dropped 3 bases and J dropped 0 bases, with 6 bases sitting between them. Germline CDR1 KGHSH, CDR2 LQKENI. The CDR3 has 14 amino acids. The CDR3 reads CASSPPFSNQPQHF. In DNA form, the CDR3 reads TGTGCCAGCTCACCCCCCTTTAGCAATCAGCCCCAGCATTTT.

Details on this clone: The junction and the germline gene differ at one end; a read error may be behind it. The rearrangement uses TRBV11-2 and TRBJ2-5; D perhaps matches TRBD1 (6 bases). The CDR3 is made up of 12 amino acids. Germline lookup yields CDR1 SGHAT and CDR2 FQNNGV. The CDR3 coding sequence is TGTGCCAGCAGCTTAGAATGGGGACACTCTGACTTC. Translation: CASSLEWGHSDF.

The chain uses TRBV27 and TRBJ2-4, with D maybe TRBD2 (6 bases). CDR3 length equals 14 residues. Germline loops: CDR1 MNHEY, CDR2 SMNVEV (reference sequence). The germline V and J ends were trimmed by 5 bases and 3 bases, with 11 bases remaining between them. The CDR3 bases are TGTGCCAGCAGTACCGGGACTGACAAAAACATTCAGTACTTC. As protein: CASSTGTDKNIQYF.

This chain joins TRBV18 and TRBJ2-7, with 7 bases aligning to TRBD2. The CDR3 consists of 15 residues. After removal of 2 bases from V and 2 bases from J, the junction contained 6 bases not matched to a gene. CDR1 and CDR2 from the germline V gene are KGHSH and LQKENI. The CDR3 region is CASSPRSGATYEQYF. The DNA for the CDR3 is TGTGCCAGCTCACCAAGGAGCGGGGCTACCTACGAGCAGTACTTC.

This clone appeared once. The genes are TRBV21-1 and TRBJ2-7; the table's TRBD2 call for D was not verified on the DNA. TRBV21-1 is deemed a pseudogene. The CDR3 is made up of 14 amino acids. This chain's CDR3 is CASRARSVPYEQYV. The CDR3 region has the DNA TGTGCCAGCAGGGCGAGGTCGGTACCCTACGAGCAGTACGTC.